This T cell receptor beta chain comes out of a study of T cell responses to AZD1222 COVID-19 vaccine. Whole-study findings and limits: Spike-specific TCR breadth and depth went up after people got two AZD1222 doses. Clonal diversity was possibly underestimated; the donors were predominantly white British and more often female. Just 5 or 6 AZD1222 recipients tested seropositive at baseline.

Germline values: CDR1 MDHEN, CDR2 SYDVKM. This CDR3 contains 16 residues. V lost 3 bases and J lost 1; bases outside the gene matches: 7. Using immunoSEQ multiplex PCR, the repertoire was profiled, and TCRdb retains in-frame clones only, with some absent. Among over 110,000 clones listed, 75% to 90% were seen once. On this clone itself: Its target is not known.

The material was peripheral blood, obtained 28 days after the second AZD1222 dose. This chain connects TRBV28 to TRBJ1-1; TRBD1 aligns across 8 bases. The sequence derives from an adult who received the AZD1222 COVID-19 vaccine. The CDR3 DNA sequence: TGTGCCAGCAGTTTGCTGCAGGGGGCAGGGAACACTGAAGCTTTCTTT. It yields the protein CASSLLQGAGNTEAFF. The variable domain in full, completed from reference TRBV28 and TRBJ1-1, reads DVKVTQSSRYLVKRTGEKVFLECVQDMDHENMFWYRQDPGLGLRLIYFSYDVKMKEKGDIPEGYSVSREKKERFSLILESASTNQTSMYLCASSLLQGAGNTEAFFGQGTRLTVV.